The clone carrying this T cell receptor (beta chain) turned up a few times. Its antigen is not identified. Sequencing used immunoSEQ multiplex PCR; TCRdb keeps in-frame clones, though not all of them. Among roughly 1 million clones listed, around 74% were seen once. The entry originates in a study of shared clonotypes between healthy human individuals. Overall study: Donor composition was two women and a few men, aged 18 to 49.

Study observations and caveats: Estimated richness was generally greater in naive than memory subsets.

V shed 3 bases and J shed 6 bases, with 11 bases lying between them. Germline loops: CDR1 SEHNR, CDR2 FQNEAQ (reference sequence). The CDR3 length is 13 residues. V is TRBV7-9 and J is TRBJ1-2, with D possibly matching TRBD1 (5 bases). This sequence was found in a man aged 18 to 30 in good health. The sample taken for sequencing was memory CD4+ T cells sorted from blood. The subset was: CD45RA-negative fraction. CDR3 DNA: TGTGCCAGCAGCTTCAGGGTAGCAGATGGCTACACCTTC. It is translated as CASSFRVADGYTF.